The 12 T cell receptor beta chains below were found in one sample sequenced in a study of beta chain features in type 1 diabetes. These receptors lack a known antigen. Study-level points and caveats: Patients with Type 1 diabetes showed moderately but significantly shorter TCRB CDR3s in all four CD4+ subsets.

The sequenced template was cDNA made from the entire isolated RNA. Assay used: immunoSEQ multiplex PCR; TCRdb lists only in-frame clones, some missing. Altogether 400,000 or so clones are present, around 10% being singletons, with the ten largest covering about 0.6%. The sample was central memory CD4+ T cells from blood. These receptors originate from a man younger than 40 with type 1 diabetes.

The chain uses TRBV11-1 and TRBJ1-5; a weak D match, TRBD1 (5 bases). Germline CDR1 SGHAT, CDR2 FQDESV (reference sequence). The CDR3 runs to 15 residues. Deletions cut 1 base from V and 6 bases from J, with 13 bases between. CDR3 residues: CASSLGGVRGQPQHF. The CDR3 nucleotides are TGTGCCAGCAGCTTAGGAGGGGTTCGGGGTCAGCCCCAGCATTTT.

This clone was counted a few times. V usage is TRBV28 and J usage is TRBJ2-7; 10 nucleotides agree with TRBD1. There are 13 residues in the CDR3. Germline V gene sequence: CDR1 MDHEN, CDR2 SYDVKM. After removal of 6 bases from V and 7 bases from J, the junction contained 6 bases not matched to a gene. Here the CDR3 reads CASRGDRGGEQYF. CDR3 sequence (DNA): TGTGCCAGCAGGGGGGACAGGGGTGGGGAGCAGTACTTC.

This clone was observed at least ten times. Sequence at one end of the junction differs from germline and may be a read error. The genes are TRBV7-3 and TRBJ2-7; 9 bases are shared with TRBD1. Germline V gives CDR1 SGHTA, CDR2 FQGTGA. CDR3 size: 15 residues. CDR3 region: CASSVTGTGIYEQYF. The CDR3 bases are TGTGCCAGCAGCGTAACCGGGACAGGGATCTACGAGCAGTACTTC. Variable domain in full (rest from reference TRBV7-3 and TRBJ2-7): GAGVSQTPSNKVTEKGKYVELRCDPISGHTALYWYRQSLGQGPEFLIYFQGTGAADDSGLPNDRFFAVRPEGSVSTLKIQRTERGDSAVYLCASSVTGTGIYEQYFGPGTRLTVT.

This clone came up a few times. The chain combines TRBV27 with TRBJ2-7; the match to TRBD1 covers 8 bases. Looked up from germline, CDR1 is MNHEY and CDR2 is SMNVEV (reference sequence). This CDR3 spans 13 amino acids. V was clipped by 8 bases and J by 1 base; unmatched bases: 4. This CDR3 is CASRDRTSYEQYF. The CDR3 DNA reads as TGTGCCAGCCGGGACAGGACATCCTACGAGCAGTACTTC.

The chain recombines TRBV7-2 with TRBJ2-7; D is uncertain. CDR1 and CDR2 (germline): SGHTA, FQGNSA. Trimming left V 3 bases short and J 0 bases short, with 9 bases between. The CDR3 totals 14 residues. In DNA, the CDR3 is TGTGCCAGCAGCTTTATGACAAGCTCCTACGAGCAGTACTTC. This sequence encodes CASSFMTSSYEQYF.

This chain uses TRBV7-9 with TRBJ1-5, with D unresolved. V lost 2 bases and J 5 bases, leaving 16 bases between the germline ends. This CDR3 is 16 amino acids long. Germline values: CDR1 SEHNR, CDR2 FQNEAQ (reference sequence). DNA for the CDR3: TGTGCCAGCAGCTTACTGCTTGCAGGTTCAGATCAGCCCCAGCATTTT. Residues: CASSLLLAGSDQPQHF.

There are many counts of this clone. Different DNA sequences within this sample yield the same CDR3. V is TRBV9 and J is TRBJ2-2; D is ambiguous. The CDR3 length is 16 residues. Trimming stripped 0 bases from V and 0 bases from J, with 9 bases between. CDR1 and CDR2 (germline): SGDLS, YYNGEE. In DNA, the CDR3 is TGTGCCAGCAGCGTAGGAGATTGGACGAACACCGGGGAGCTGTTTTTT. As protein: CASSVGDWTNTGELFF.

This clone was found a few times. The chain has TRBV2 and TRBJ2-2; the D call may be TRBD1 or TRBD2 (6 bases each). Trimming left V 7 bases short and J 6 bases short, with 15 bases between. Germline V lookup: CDR1 SNHLY, CDR2 FYNNEI. The CDR3 totals 14 residues. CDR3 sequence reads: CASMGLRGAGELFF. Written as DNA, the CDR3 is TGTGCCAGCATGGGACTCAGGGGAGCCGGGGAGCTGTTTTTT.

This clone turned up a few times. The chain employs TRBV7-9 and TRBJ1-5; D not certain. V gave up 5 bases and J gave up 6 bases, with 17 bases separating them. This CDR3 contains 15 residues. The germline CDR1 and CDR2 sequences are SEHNR and FQNEAQ (reference sequence). The CDR3 DNA follows: TGTGCCAGCAGCCCGCCCGGTGGGGAGGGTCAGCCCCAGCATTTT. The encoded protein is CASSPPGGEGQPQHF. The variable domain in full, completed from reference TRBV7-9 and TRBJ1-5, reads DTGVSQNPRHKITKRGQNVTFRCDPISEHNRLYWYRQTLGQGPEFLTYFQNEAQLEKSRLLSDRFSAERPKGSFSTLEIQRTEQGDSAMYLCASSPPGGEGQPQHFGDGTRLSIL.

The chain combines TRBV2 with TRBJ1-2; possible D gene TRBD1, 5 bases. This CDR3 contains 13 residues. Trimming left V 3 bases short and J 4 bases short, with 9 bases between. CDR1 and CDR2 (germline): SNHLY, FYNNEI. The CDR3 bases are TGTGCCAGCAGTGAGTCCAGGGTCTATGGCTACACCTTC. This codes for CASSESRVYGYTF.

This clone was picked up a small number of times. This rearrangement joins TRBV11-2 to TRBJ2-7, with 7 nucleotides matching TRBD2. Germline lookup yields CDR1 SGHAT and CDR2 FQNNGV. V trimming: 2 bases; J trimming: 5 bases; junction bases outside the gene matches: 15. CDR3 size: 17 residues. CDR3 sequence: CASSLRVGTTKANEQYF. The CDR3, as DNA: TGTGCCAGCAGCTTAAGAGTTGGGACTACCAAAGCGAACGAGCAGTACTTC.

The chain is built from TRBV11-1 and TRBJ2-1; possible D gene TRBD2, 7 bases. V was pared by 5 bases and J by 2 bases, with 19 bases between. The CDR3 length is 17 residues. Germline CDR1 is SGHAT and CDR2 is FQDESV (reference sequence). CDR3 in amino acids: CASSANPGGLPYNEQFF. CDR3 in DNA: TGTGCCAGCAGCGCCAACCCCGGGGGGCTGCCCTACAATGAGCAGTTCTTC.